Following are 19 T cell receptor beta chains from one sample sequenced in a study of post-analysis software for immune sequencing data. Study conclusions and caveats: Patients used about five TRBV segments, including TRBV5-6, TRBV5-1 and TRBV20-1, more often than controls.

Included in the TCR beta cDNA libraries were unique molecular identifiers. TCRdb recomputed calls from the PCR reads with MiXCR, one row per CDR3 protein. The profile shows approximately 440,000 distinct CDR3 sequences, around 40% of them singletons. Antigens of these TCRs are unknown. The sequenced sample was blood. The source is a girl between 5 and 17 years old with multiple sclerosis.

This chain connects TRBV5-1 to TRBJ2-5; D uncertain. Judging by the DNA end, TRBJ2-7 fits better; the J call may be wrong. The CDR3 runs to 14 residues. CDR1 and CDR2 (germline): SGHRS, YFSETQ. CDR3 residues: CASSLDPGPGEQYF. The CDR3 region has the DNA TGCGCCAGCAGCTTGGATCCCGGGCCTGGCGAGCAGTACTTC.

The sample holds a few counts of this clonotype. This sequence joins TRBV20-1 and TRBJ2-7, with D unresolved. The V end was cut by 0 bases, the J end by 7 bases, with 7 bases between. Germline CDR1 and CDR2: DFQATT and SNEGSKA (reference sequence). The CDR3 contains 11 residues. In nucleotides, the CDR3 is TGCAGTGCTAGAGACCCGAGGGAGCAGTACTTC. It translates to CSARDPREQYF.

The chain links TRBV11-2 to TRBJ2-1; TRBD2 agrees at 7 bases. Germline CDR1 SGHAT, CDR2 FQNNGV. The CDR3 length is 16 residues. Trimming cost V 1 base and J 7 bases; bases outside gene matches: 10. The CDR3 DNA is TGTGCCAGCAGCTTAGGAGGGGAGGGCCCTTGGAATGAGCAGTTCTTC. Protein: CASSLGGEGPWNEQFF.

CDR3 nucleotide sequence: TGCGCCAGCAGCTGGTTTGGACAGGGCCAAGAGACCCAGTACTTC. This translates into CASSWFGQGQETQYF. The rearrangement links TRBV5-1 to TRBJ2-5; 8 bases are a match to TRBD1. Trimming removed 3 bases from V and 1 base from J; junction bases left unmatched: 5. Germline CDR1 and CDR2: SGHRS and YFSETQ. This CDR3 has 15 amino acids. Filled out from reference TRBV5-1 and TRBJ2-5, the complete variable domain reads KAGVTQTPRYLIKTRGQQVTLSCSPISGHRSVSWYQQTPGQGLQFLFEYFSETQRNKGNFPGRFSGRQFSNSRSEMNVSTLELGDSALYLCASSWFGQGQETQYFGPGTRLLVL.

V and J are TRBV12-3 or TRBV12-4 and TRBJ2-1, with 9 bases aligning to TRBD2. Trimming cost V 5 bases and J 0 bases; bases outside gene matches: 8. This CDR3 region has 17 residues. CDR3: CASSPGIAGASYNEQFF. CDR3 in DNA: TGTGCCAGCAGTCCCGGGATAGCGGGAGCCTCCTACAATGAGCAGTTCTTC.

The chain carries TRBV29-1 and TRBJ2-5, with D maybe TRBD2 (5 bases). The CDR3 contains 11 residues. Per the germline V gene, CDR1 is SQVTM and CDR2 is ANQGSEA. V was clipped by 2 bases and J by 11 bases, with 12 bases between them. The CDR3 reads CSVERGSEQYF. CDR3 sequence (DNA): TGCAGCGTTGAACGAGGGAGTGAGCAGTACTTC.

For the CDR3, the DNA is TGTGCCTGGAGTGGGGTTGAAGCTTTCTTT. Translation gives CAWSGVEAFF. The rearrangement joins TRBV30 to TRBJ1-1; no reliable D call. The CDR3 has 10 amino acids. Germline assignment: CDR1 GTSNPN and CDR2 SVGIG (reference sequence). V shed 1 base and J shed 7 bases, with 4 bases lying between them.

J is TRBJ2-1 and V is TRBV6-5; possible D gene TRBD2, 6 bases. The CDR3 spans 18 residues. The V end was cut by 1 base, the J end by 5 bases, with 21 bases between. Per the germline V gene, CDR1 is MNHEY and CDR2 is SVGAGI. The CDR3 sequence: CASSYYGSFRSGDNEQFF. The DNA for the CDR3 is TGTGCCAGCAGTTACTACGGGAGCTTCCGCTCGGGCGACAATGAGCAGTTCTTC.

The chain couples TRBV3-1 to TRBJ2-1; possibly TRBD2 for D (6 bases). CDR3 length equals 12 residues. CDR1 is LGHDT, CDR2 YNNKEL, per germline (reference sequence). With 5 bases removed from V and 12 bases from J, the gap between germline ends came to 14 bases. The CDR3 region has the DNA TGTGCCAGCAGCTTGGAGGCGGGGCTGCAGTTCTTC. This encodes CASSLEAGLQFF.

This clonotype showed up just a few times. The CDR3 nucleotides read TGCAGCGTTGAAGATCCCCGGGGAGGGGATGAGAACTATGGCTACACCTTC. This codes for CSVEDPRGGDENYGYTF. The chain joins TRBV29-1 to TRBJ1-2; perhaps TRBD1 as D (5 bases). V lost 0 bases and J lost 2, with 19 bases in between. The CDR3 is made up of 17 amino acids. Germline CDR1 SQVTM, CDR2 ANQGSEA.

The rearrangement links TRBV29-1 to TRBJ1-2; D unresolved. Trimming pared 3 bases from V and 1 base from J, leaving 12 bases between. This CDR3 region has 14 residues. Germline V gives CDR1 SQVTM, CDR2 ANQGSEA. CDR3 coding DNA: TGCAGCGTTGATCCAGGCGAGCTTAACTATGGCTACACCTTC. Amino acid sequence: CSVDPGELNYGYTF.

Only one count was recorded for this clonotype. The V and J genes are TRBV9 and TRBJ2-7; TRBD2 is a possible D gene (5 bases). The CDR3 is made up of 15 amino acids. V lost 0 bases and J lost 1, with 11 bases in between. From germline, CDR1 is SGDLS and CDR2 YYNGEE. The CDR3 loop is CASSVDRGLSYEQYF. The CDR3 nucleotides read TGTGCCAGCAGCGTAGACCGGGGTCTATCCTACGAGCAGTACTTC. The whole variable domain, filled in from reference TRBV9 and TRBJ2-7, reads DSGVTQTPKHLITATGQRVTLRCSPRSGDLSVYWYQQSLDQGLQFLIQYYNGEERAKGNILERFSAQQFPDLHSELNLSSLELGDSALYFCASSVDRGLSYEQYFGPGTRLTVT.

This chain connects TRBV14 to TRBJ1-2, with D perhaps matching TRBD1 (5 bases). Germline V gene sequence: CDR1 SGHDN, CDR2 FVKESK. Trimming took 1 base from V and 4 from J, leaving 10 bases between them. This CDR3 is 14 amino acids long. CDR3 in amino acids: CASSQGDGGYGYTF. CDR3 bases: TGTGCCAGCAGCCAAGGGGACGGGGGCTATGGCTACACCTTC.

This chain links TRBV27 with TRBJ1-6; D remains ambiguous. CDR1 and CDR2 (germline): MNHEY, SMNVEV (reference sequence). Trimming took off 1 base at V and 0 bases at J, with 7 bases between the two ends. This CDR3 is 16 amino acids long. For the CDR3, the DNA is TGTGCCAGCAGTTTATTCATCAGCTCCTATAATTCACCCCTCCACTTT. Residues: CASSLFISSYNSPLHF.

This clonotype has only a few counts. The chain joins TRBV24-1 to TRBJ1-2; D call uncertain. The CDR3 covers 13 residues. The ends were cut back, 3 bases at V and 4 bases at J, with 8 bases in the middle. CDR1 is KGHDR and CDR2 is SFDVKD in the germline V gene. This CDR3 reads CATSDELSYGYTF. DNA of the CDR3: TGTGCCACCAGTGATGAGCTGAGCTATGGCTACACCTTC.

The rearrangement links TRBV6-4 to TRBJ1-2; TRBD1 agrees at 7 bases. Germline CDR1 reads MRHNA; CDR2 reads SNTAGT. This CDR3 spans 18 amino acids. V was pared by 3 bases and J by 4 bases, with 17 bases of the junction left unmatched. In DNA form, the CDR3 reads TGTGCCAGCAGTGAATGGGGTGGACAGGATCTGCCACCCTATGGCTACACCTTC. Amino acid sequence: CASSEWGGQDLPPYGYTF.

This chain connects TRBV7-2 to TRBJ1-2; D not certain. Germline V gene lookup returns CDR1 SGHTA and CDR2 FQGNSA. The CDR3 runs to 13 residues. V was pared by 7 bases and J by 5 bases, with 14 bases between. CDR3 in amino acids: CASISPRGYGYTF. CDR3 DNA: TGTGCCAGCATCTCCCCCCGGGGATATGGCTACACCTTC.

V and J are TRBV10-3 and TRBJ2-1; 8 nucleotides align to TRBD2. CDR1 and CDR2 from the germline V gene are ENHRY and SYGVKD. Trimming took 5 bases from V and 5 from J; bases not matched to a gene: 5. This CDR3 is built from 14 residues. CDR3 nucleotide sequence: TGTGCCATCAGTTTAGCGGGGTTAAACAATGAGCAGTTCTTC. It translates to CAISLAGLNNEQFF.

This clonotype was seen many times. CDR3 in DNA: TGTGCCAGCAGCTTAGCGGGAGGTCCCCACGAGCAGTACTTC. It is translated as CASSLAGGPHEQYF. V and J are TRBV7-2 and TRBJ2-7, with D possibly matching TRBD2 (6 bases). V dropped 0 bases and J dropped 5 bases, with 11 bases sitting between them. The CDR3 loop spans 14 amino acids. Germline V lookup: CDR1 SGHTA, CDR2 FQGNSA.